This entry features one T cell receptor beta chain sequence. The same CDR3 can be traced to other DNA sequences in this sample. This entry is derived from a study of blood T cell repertoires in COVID-19. Across the study: Samples representing acute and convalescent COVID-19 were sourced from the United States, Italy and Spain.

The CDR3 is made up of 13 amino acids. V was clipped by 6 bases and J by 0 bases, with 5 bases between them. CDR1 SNHLY and CDR2 FYNNEI come from the germline V gene. Per the study methods: Quantification of nucleated cells was approximated via reference gene primer amplification. TCRdb's table, derived via immunoSEQ multiplex PCR, lists solely in-frame clones and lacks some. The V and J calls and clone size were taken over from that table, and D and trimming were inferred from the DNA. Found here are 150,000 to 200,000 clones, 80% to 85% of them singletons; the top ten hold 12%. The sequence was collected from a woman of 80 years or more with COVID-19, enrolled during active disease. Material: peripheral blood. The chain combines TRBV2 with TRBJ2-2; D call uncertain. CDR3 sequence (DNA): TGTGCCAGCAGGGGCGCGAACACCGGGGAGCTGTTTTTT. Translation: CASRGANTGELFF.